The next 15 T cell receptor beta chains were all read from a single sample in a study of cytomegalovirus exposure and HLA in healthy donors. Amplification used 60 Vbeta primers and 13 Jbeta primers. Here immunoSEQ multiplex PCR was the method, and the copy in TCRdb shows in-frame clones only, minus some. Of some 150,000 clones listed, over 75% are singletons. The sequenced sample was PBMCs. The receptor set was obtained from a male donor in good health and CMV-seronegative.

This clone has just a few counts. V usage is TRBV11-2 and J usage is TRBJ1-1; 8 nucleotides agree with TRBD1. Germline V CDR1 and CDR2: SGHAT, FQNNGV. Losses at the gene ends were 4 bases for V and 5 bases for J; bases not matched to a gene: 12. This CDR3 comprises 16 residues. The CDR3 protein is CASSSPGQGFRTEAFF. CDR3 nucleotide sequence: TGTGCCAGCAGCTCGCCCGGACAGGGTTTCAGGACTGAAGCTTTCTTT.

This clone was observed a handful of times. The rearrangement links TRBV6-5 to TRBJ2-2; possible D gene TRBD2, 5 bases. The germline gives CDR1 MNHEY, CDR2 SVGAGI. The CDR3 extends over 14 amino acids. Trimming shortened V by 0 bases and J by 6 bases, and 8 bases separated the two germline ends. CDR3 sequence (DNA): TGTGCCAGCAGTTACTCCGAGGGAGCCGGGGAGCTGTTTTTT. Amino acid sequence: CASSYSEGAGELFF.

The CDR3 DNA reads as TGTGCCAGCTCACCATCTAATGAGCAGTTCTTC. Amino acid sequence: CASSPSNEQFF. This sequence joins TRBV18 and TRBJ2-1; unclear D gene. The ends were cut back, 2 bases at V and 7 bases at J, with 3 bases in the middle. Per the germline V gene, CDR1 is KGHSH and CDR2 is LQKENI. The CDR3 loop spans 11 amino acids.

V usage is TRBV5-4 and J usage is TRBJ2-1; 7 nucleotides align to TRBD2. Germline values: CDR1 SGHNT, CDR2 YYREEE (reference sequence). This CDR3 region has 15 residues. The V and J ends lost 4 bases and 6 bases, in that order; junction bases with no gene match: 10. CDR3 sequence reads: CASSPPGTIPNEQFF. CDR3 bases: TGTGCCAGCAGCCCTCCCGGGACTATACCCAATGAGCAGTTCTTC.

Worth noting for this clone: This specimen includes other DNA sequences encoding the same CDR3. The chain employs TRBV30 and TRBJ2-7; TRBD1 matches at 7 bases. From germline, CDR1 is GTSNPN and CDR2 SVGIG (reference sequence). The CDR3 totals 12 residues. After removal of 1 base from V and 3 bases from J, the junction contained 0 bases not matched to a gene. CDR3: CAWSGQGYEQYF. The CDR3 coding sequence is TGTGCCTGGAGTGGACAGGGCTACGAGCAGTACTTC.

The chain links TRBV6-5 to TRBJ1-1; D is ambiguous. The V gene lost 0 bases and the J gene lost 1 base, with 12 bases spanning the gap. Per the germline V gene, CDR1 is MNHEY and CDR2 is SVGAGI. This CDR3 comprises 16 residues. This CDR3 reads CASSYSPYEGNTEAFF. In nucleotides, the CDR3 is TGTGCCAGCAGTTACTCGCCCTACGAGGGGAACACTGAAGCTTTCTTT.

This clone turned up a few times. The chain joins TRBV12-5 to TRBJ1-3; D is undetermined. The ends were cut back, 5 bases at V and 3 bases at J, with 8 bases in the middle. The CDR3 spans 13 residues. Germline-derived CDR1 and CDR2 are LGHNT and FRNRAP. The CDR3 protein is CASGEIFGNTIYF. The CDR3 nucleotides read TGTGCTAGTGGTGAGATCTTTGGAAACACCATATATTTT.

The rearrangement uses TRBV5-6 and TRBJ2-7, with D maybe TRBD2 (6 bases). Germline V lookup: CDR1 SGHDT, CDR2 YYEEEE. Trimming took off 4 bases at V and 3 bases at J, with 11 bases between the two ends. The CDR3 has 13 amino acids. As DNA, the CDR3 is TGTGCCAGCAGCCGGGACTGGGACTACGAGCAGTACTTC. The encoded protein is CASSRDWDYEQYF.

The chain has TRBV6-5 and TRBJ2-6, with D unclear. The germline V and J ends were trimmed by 1 base and 0 bases, with 4 bases remaining between them. The CDR3 runs to 15 residues. Germline-derived CDR1 and CDR2 are MNHEY and SVGAGI. As DNA, the CDR3 is TGTGCCAGCAGTTACTTCGGCTCTGGGGCCAACGTCCTGACTTTC. As protein: CASSYFGSGANVLTF.

This rearrangement joins TRBV5-4 to TRBJ2-2; 11 bases map to TRBD2. The CDR3 extends over 17 amino acids. Germline assignment: CDR1 SGHNT and CDR2 YYREEE (reference sequence). V dropped 4 bases and J dropped 0; count of bases not matched to a gene: 5. In DNA form, the CDR3 reads TGTGCCAGCAGCCCAGGGACTAGCGGATCGAACACCGGGGAGCTGTTTTTT. The encoded protein is CASSPGTSGSNTGELFF.

For the CDR3, the DNA is TGCGCCAGCAGTCCCCCCCTGGACAGATACACAGATACGCAGTATTTT. This gives the protein CASSPPLDRYTDTQYF. The chain is built from TRBV23-1 and TRBJ2-3; tentatively, D is TRBD1 (6 bases). TRBV23-1 is an open reading frame whose function is uncertain. Trimming removed 4 bases from V and 2 bases from J, with 16 bases in between. The CDR3 is 16 amino acids.

The chain carries TRBV19 and TRBJ1-2; no firm D call. Germline loops: CDR1 LNHDA, CDR2 SQIVND (reference sequence). V was pared by 0 bases and J by 4 bases, with 12 bases between. CDR3 length equals 15 residues. This CDR3 reads CASSIEMRGGYGYTF. The CDR3 nucleotides read TGTGCCAGTAGTATAGAAATGAGAGGAGGCTATGGCTACACCTTC.

The V gene is TRBV18, the J gene TRBJ2-1; perhaps TRBD2 as D (5 bases). Germline V gives CDR1 KGHSH, CDR2 LQKENI. The CDR3 consists of 15 residues. Trimming took off 6 bases at V and 0 bases at J, with 12 bases between the two ends. CDR3 sequence (DNA): TGTGCCAGCTCCCCGACTACTGGCTCCTACAATGAGCAGTTCTTC. Encoded protein: CASSPTTGSYNEQFF.

V is TRBV18 and J is TRBJ2-1; 12 bases align to TRBD2. This CDR3 region has 20 residues. V trimming: 2 bases; J trimming: 4 bases; junction bases outside the gene matches: 15. From germline, CDR1 is KGHSH and CDR2 LQKENI. CDR3 coding DNA: TGTGCCAGCTCACCATCTATTTCTAGCGGGAGGGCCGAAGAATACAATGAGCAGTTCTTC. Translation gives CASSPSISSGRAEEYNEQFF.

To note about this clone: This same CDR3 is encoded by further DNA sequences in the sample. V and J are TRBV5-1 and TRBJ2-2; TRBD1 aligns across 8 bases. The CDR3 sequence is 14 residues long. The V segment lost 4 bases and the J segment 4 bases; nucleotides outside the gene matches: 3. CDR1 is SGHRS, CDR2 YFSETQ, per germline. CDR3 loop: CASSLDRGTGELFF. The CDR3 DNA is TGCGCCAGCAGCCTTGACAGGGGCACCGGGGAGCTGTTTTTT.